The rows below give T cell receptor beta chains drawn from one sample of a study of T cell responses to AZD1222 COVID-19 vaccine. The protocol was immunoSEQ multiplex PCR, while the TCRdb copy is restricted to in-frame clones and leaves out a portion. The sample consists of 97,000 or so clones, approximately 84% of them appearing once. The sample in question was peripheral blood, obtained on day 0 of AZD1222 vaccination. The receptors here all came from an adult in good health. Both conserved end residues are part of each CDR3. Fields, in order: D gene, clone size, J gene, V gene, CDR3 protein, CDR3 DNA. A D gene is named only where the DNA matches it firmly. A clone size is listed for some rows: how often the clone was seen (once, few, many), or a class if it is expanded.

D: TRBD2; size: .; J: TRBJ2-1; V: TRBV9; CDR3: CASSVGGGDREQFF; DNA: TGTGCCAGCAGCGTAGGCGGGGGGGATCGTGAGCAGTTCTTC
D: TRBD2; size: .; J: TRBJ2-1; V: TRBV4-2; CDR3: CASSQATSSHEQFF; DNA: TGTGCCAGCAGCCAGGCGACTAGCTCACATGAGCAGTTCTTC
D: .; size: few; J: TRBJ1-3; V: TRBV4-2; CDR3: CASSQDFRSRDGNTIYF; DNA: TGTGCCAGCAGCCAAGACTTCAGGAGCCGAGATGGAAACACCATATATTTT
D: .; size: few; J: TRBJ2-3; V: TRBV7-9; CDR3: CASSLQRTGEADTQYF; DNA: TGTGCCAGCAGCCTACAAAGGACGGGGGAGGCAGATACGCAGTATTTT
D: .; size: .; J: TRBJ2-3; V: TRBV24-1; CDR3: CATSPGGRGTDTQYF; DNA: TGTGCCACCAGTCCTGGGGGTCGAGGCACAGATACGCAGTATTTT
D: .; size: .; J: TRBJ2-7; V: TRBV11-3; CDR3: CASSLEHDGYEQYF; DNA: TGTGCCAGCAGCTTAGAACATGACGGGTACGAGCAGTACTTC
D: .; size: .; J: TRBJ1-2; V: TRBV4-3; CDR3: CASSQDSPTGSSNYGYTF; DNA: TGCGCCAGCAGCCAAGATAGTCCGACAGGATCCTCTAACTATGGCTACACCTTC
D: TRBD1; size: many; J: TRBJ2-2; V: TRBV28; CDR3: CASSQLSLKTGRNTGELFF; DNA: TGTGCCAGCAGCCAACTCTCCTTAAAGACAGGGCGGAACACCGGGGAGCTGTTTTTT
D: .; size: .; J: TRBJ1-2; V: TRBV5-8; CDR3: CASRLRVLDGYTF; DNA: TGTGCCAGCAGACTCAGGGTATTGGATGGCTACACCTTC
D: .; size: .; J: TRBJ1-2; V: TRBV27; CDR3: CASSLSHRNYGYTF; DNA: TGTGCCAGCAGTTTGTCTCACCGAAACTATGGCTACACCTTC
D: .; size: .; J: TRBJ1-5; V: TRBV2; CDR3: CASSGGQVGNQPQHF; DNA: TGTGCCAGCAGTGGGGGGCAAGTCGGAAATCAGCCCCAGCATTTT
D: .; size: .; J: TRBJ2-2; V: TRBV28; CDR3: CASSSTNTGELFF; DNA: TGTGCCAGCAGTTCTACGAACACCGGGGAGCTGTTTTTT
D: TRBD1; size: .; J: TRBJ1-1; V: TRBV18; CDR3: CASSPDRGDVEAFF; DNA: TGTGCCAGCTCACCAGACAGGGGGGACGTTGAAGCTTTCTTT
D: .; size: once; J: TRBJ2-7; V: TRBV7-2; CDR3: CASPPSRGGAEYEQYF; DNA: TGTGCCAGTCCACCGTCTCGGGGAGGAGCGGAGTACGAGCAGTACTTC
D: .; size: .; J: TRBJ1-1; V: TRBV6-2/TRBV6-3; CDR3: CASSFATRKDTEAFF; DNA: TGTGCCAGCAGTTTCGCGACTAGAAAGGACACTGAAGCTTTCTTT